Below, 2 T cell receptor beta chains from the same sample are listed, as sequenced in a study of T cell clonality in common variable immunodeficiency (dated by TCRdb to the mid-2010s). Broad study findings and their caveats: CVID TCRbeta sequences were reported to have fewer deletions and N-nucleotide insertions and to lack highly modified clones with 13 or more V deletions.

These receptors lack a known antigen. Library construction relied on the immunoSEQ multiplex PCR assay. The source is immuneACCESS, and TCRdb retained only in-frame sequences with V and J called. Part of the clones is not carried over; for the studies checked, unresolved V genes explain less than half of this, and the remainder is unexplained. This sample includes 15,000 to 20,000 clones, and none of them was observed just once. Roughly 2.5% of the sample comes from the top ten. Sample: peripheral blood mononuclear cells. These receptors were collected from a human donor with common variable immunodeficiency.

In its sample, this clone was seen many times. The observed sequence ends 3 residues before the CDR3 terminus, with the missing tail filled in from the germline J gene. The chain combines TRBV12-3 or TRBV12-4 with TRBJ2-7; D possibly matches TRBD1 or TRBD2 (6 bases each). V was pared by 2 bases and J by 6 bases, with 14 bases between. The CDR3 contains 14 residues. Partial CDR3 DNA: TGTGCCAGCAGTTTAACAGGTGGAGGGGGCGAG. Its translation is CASSLTGGGGE. The CDR3 in full is CASSLTGGGGEQYF.

This clone was detected ten times or more. The read falls 3 residues short of the CDR3 end, and the missing part is taken from the germline J gene. The chain is built from TRBV5-1 and TRBJ1-4; 9 positions match TRBD1. Unmatched junction bases numbered 4, after V lost 4 bases and J lost 6 bases. This CDR3 is built from 14 residues. Germline CDR1 is SGHRS and CDR2 is YFSETQ. The sequenced part of the CDR3 DNA is TGCGCCAGCAGCCGGGACAGGGACGATGAAAAA. Translation: CASSRDRDDEK. The entire CDR3 is CASSRDRDDEKLFF. Based on the CDR3 plus reference TRBV5-1 and TRBJ1-4, the full variable domain is KAGVTQTPRYLIKTRGQQVTLSCSPISGHRSVSWYQQTPGQGLQFLFEYFSETQRNKGNFPGRFSGRQFSNSRSEMNVSTLELGDSALYLCASSRDRDDEKLFFGSGTQLSVL.